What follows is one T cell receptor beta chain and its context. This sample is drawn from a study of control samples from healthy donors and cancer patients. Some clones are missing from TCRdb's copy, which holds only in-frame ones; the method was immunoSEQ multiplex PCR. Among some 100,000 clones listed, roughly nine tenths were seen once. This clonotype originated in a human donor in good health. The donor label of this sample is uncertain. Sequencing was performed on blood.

The CDR3 is CASRHSNQPQHF. The CDR3 region has the DNA TGTGCCAGCAGACATAGCAATCAGCCCCAGCATTTT. This sequence joins TRBV6-5 and TRBJ1-5; D unclear. This CDR3 contains 12 residues. The V and J ends lost 6 bases and 0 bases respectively, with 3 bases between them. Germline CDR1 MNHEY, CDR2 SVGAGI.